Below are 13 T cell receptor beta chains sequenced from a single sample in a study of blood T cell repertoires in COVID-19 (TCRdb year 2020). Libraries were prepared through the immunoSEQ multiplex PCR assay. TCRdb limited this immuneACCESS table to in-frame rearrangements with V and J called. A share of clones is missing; checked studies link under half to unresolved V genes, and the rest is unexplained. In this sample the table shows 200,000 to 250,000 clones, 70% to 90% of which occur a single time. The ten largest make up 11% of the sample. Sequenced input: peripheral blood. The source of these receptors is a man in his fifties or sixties with COVID-19, enrolled during active disease.

The chain couples TRBV29-1 to TRBJ2-7, with TRBD2 matching 12 bases. The CDR3 contains 13 residues. Germline lookup yields CDR1 SQVTM and CDR2 ANQGSEA. With 7 bases clipped from V and 5 bases from J, the junction kept 6 bases outside the gene matches. CDR3 region: CSATSGSSHEQYF. The CDR3 nucleotides are TGCAGCGCGACTAGCGGGAGTTCTCACGAGCAGTACTTC.

The CDR3 protein is CASSPQTGSNEKLFF. The CDR3 region has the DNA TGTGCCAGCTCACCACAGACAGGGTCTAATGAAAAACTGTTTTTT. The rearrangement uses TRBV18 and TRBJ1-4; 7 nucleotides line up with TRBD1. The CDR3 length is 15 residues. The J segment lost 3 bases and the V segment lost 1 base, leaving 2 bases of the junction unmatched. CDR1 is KGHSH, CDR2 LQKENI, per germline.

This chain uses TRBV30 with TRBJ1-5; D not resolved. The CDR3 contains 13 residues. V was trimmed by 2 bases and J by 2 bases, leaving 7 bases between them. CDR1 GTSNPN and CDR2 SVGIG come from the germline V gene (reference sequence). The CDR3: CAWSRERNQPQHF. The CDR3 DNA follows: TGTGCCTGGAGTAGAGAGCGCAATCAGCCCCAGCATTTT.

This chain links TRBV6-5 with TRBJ1-5, with D perhaps matching TRBD1 (5 bases). CDR3 size: 13 residues. Germline CDR1 and CDR2: MNHEY and SVGAGI. V lost 6 bases and J lost 7, with 13 bases in between. CDR3 nucleotides: TGTGCCAGCAGGCTGGCCGCAGGGCAGCCCCAGCATTTT. Translated, it gives CASRLAAGQPQHF.

The chain links TRBV5-8 to TRBJ2-1; 14 positions match TRBD2. The trim removed 4 bases at V and 4 bases at J, leaving 7 bases unmatched. The CDR3 runs to 17 residues. The germline CDR1 and CDR2 sequences are SGHTS and YDEGEE. CDR3 DNA: TGTGCCAGCAGCCTTGGGACTAGCGGGGGACTGTACAATGAGCAGTTCTTC. It codes for CASSLGTSGGLYNEQFF.

The genes are TRBV28 and TRBJ1-1; D is unclear. Trimming removed 3 bases at V and 2 bases at J, with 4 bases between. The germline V gene encodes CDR1 MDHEN and CDR2 SYDVKM. The CDR3 totals 12 residues. The CDR3 bases are TGTGCCAGCAGTTTCCTCAACACTGAAGCTTTCTTT. Residues: CASSFLNTEAFF.

This clone was detected once. The rearrangement links TRBV7-9 to TRBJ2-1; 9 bases line up with TRBD2. Losses at the gene ends were 3 bases for V and 5 bases for J; bases not matched to a gene: 2. Germline V gives CDR1 SEHNR, CDR2 FQNEAQ (reference sequence). This CDR3 comprises 14 residues. In DNA, the CDR3 is TGTGCCAGCAGCTTCAAGCGGGAGGACAATGAGCAGTTCTTC. Encoded protein: CASSFKREDNEQFF.

This chain uses TRBV6-1 with TRBJ2-5; tentative D call: TRBD2 (5 bases). With 1 base removed from V and 1 base from J, the gap between germline ends came to 10 bases. CDR1 is MNHNS, CDR2 SASEGT, per germline. The CDR3 totals 15 residues. CDR3 nucleotide sequence: TGTGCCAGCAGTGAAGTTGTGGGGAGCCAAGAGACCCAGTACTTC. Its translation: CASSEVVGSQETQYF.

This rearrangement joins TRBV7-6 to TRBJ2-7; TRBD1 matches at 9 bases. The CDR3 has 16 amino acids. From germline, CDR1 is SGHVS and CDR2 FNYEAQ. J lost 6 bases, V lost 1 base, and 10 bases had no gene match. The CDR3 loop reads CASSLGTDRGLGEQYF. The CDR3 DNA reads as TGTGCCAGCAGCTTAGGAACCGACAGGGGGTTGGGCGAGCAGTACTTC.

The chain combines TRBV5-6 with TRBJ1-1; D is ambiguous. From germline, CDR1 is SGHDT and CDR2 YYEEEE. The CDR3 is 15 residues long. V lost 5 bases, J lost 10 bases, and 24 bases lay in between. In nucleotides, the CDR3 is TGTGCCAGCAGTCCCCCGGGGAGGCAGATTCCGACAGCTTTCTTT. It is translated as CASSPPGRQIPTAFF.

The V call is TRBV6-6, the J call TRBJ1-2; no clear D gene. The CDR3 extends over 13 amino acids. V lost 8 bases and J lost 6, with 16 bases in between. Germline V gives CDR1 MNHNY, CDR2 SVGAGI (reference sequence). CDR3 nucleotide sequence: TGTGCCAGCCAGACCGGGGTTGGTGATGGCTACACCTTC. Translated, it gives CASQTGVGDGYTF.

This clone showed up just a few times. The rearrangement links TRBV5-1 to TRBJ2-3; 9 bases fit TRBD1. With V trimmed by 4 bases and J by 3 bases, 6 bases remained unmatched. CDR1 SGHRS and CDR2 YFSETQ come from the germline V gene. The CDR3 has 15 residues. CDR3 DNA: TGCGCCAGCAGCCGTGGGGACAGGGAGACAGATACGCAGTATTTT. Its translation is CASSRGDRETDTQYF.

The CDR3 nucleotides read TGTGCCAGCTCGCTGACTAGCGGGATGGATACGCAGTATTTT. Amino acid sequence: CASSLTSGMDTQYF. The chain has TRBV18 and TRBJ2-3, with TRBD2 identical over 11 bases. There are 14 residues in the CDR3. Germline V gene sequence: CDR1 KGHSH, CDR2 LQKENI. After removal of 6 bases from V and 6 bases from J, the junction contained 5 bases not matched to a gene.